The 18 T cell receptor beta chains below were found in one sample sequenced in a study of post-analysis software for immune sequencing data. These receptors have no identified antigens. Study results and caveats: Among five TRBV segments more frequent in patients than controls were TRBV5-6, TRBV5-1 and TRBV20-1.

The TCR beta cDNA libraries contained unique molecular identifiers. TCRdb recomputed calls from the PCR reads with MiXCR, one row per CDR3 protein. The table includes 450,000 to 700,000 distinct CDR3 sequences, 44% detected once. Sequenced sample: blood. These receptors were taken from a girl aged 10 to 17 with multiple sclerosis.

This clonotype was seen repeatedly, ten times or more. The rearrangement links TRBV12-3 or TRBV12-4 to TRBJ1-2; the D is unclear. The length of the CDR3 is 13 residues. The ends were cut back, 1 base at V and 2 bases at J, with 5 bases in the middle. Here the CDR3 reads CASSLGPNYGYTF. In DNA form, the CDR3 reads TGTGCCAGCAGTTTAGGGCCGAACTATGGCTACACCTTC.

There are a few counts of this clonotype. In nucleotides, the CDR3 is TGCGCCAGCAGCTTGGACACGGCGAACACCGGGGAGCTGTTTTTT. Its protein product is CASSLDTANTGELFF. This sequence joins TRBV5-1 and TRBJ2-2; D remains unclear. Trimming removed 0 bases at V and 0 bases at J, with 6 bases between. CDR1 is SGHRS, CDR2 YFSETQ, per germline. This CDR3 has 15 amino acids.

This clonotype has just a few counts. This chain connects TRBV12-3 or TRBV12-4 to TRBJ1-4, with D possibly TRBD1 on 5 matching bases. V was trimmed by 4 bases and J by 10 bases, leaving 16 bases between them. The CDR3 is made up of 14 amino acids. CDR3 bases: TGTGCCAGCAGTTCGCGGCAGGGTGTTGGAAAACTGTTTTTT. Its protein product is CASSSRQGVGKLFF.

This clonotype has just a few counts. The chain couples TRBV12-3 or TRBV12-4 to TRBJ1-2, with TRBD1 identical over 10 bases. The CDR3 extends over 15 amino acids. V dropped 5 bases and J dropped 8; count of bases not matched to a gene: 11. CDR3 nucleotides: TGTGCCAGCAGTCCCAGGACAGGGGGTTCGAGAGGCTACACCTTC. Residues: CASSPRTGGSRGYTF.

This clonotype came up a few times. The chain carries TRBV20-1 and TRBJ2-5; 8 nucleotides align to TRBD2. Per germline, CDR1 DFQATT and CDR2 SNEGSKA (reference sequence). V trimming: 5 bases; J trimming: 4 bases; junction bases outside the gene matches: 6. The CDR3 sequence is 13 residues long. CDR3 sequence (DNA): TGCAGTGCTTTAGACACTAGCGGAGAGACCCAGTACTTC. Protein sequence: CSALDTSGETQYF.

This chain joins TRBV20-1 and TRBJ2-7, with D possibly called TRBD1 or TRBD2 (7 bases each). The DNA end is a closer match to TRBJ2-5, so the J assignment may be wrong. The length of the CDR3 is 14 residues. CDR1 is DFQATT, CDR2 SNEGSKA, per germline (reference sequence). CDR3 in amino acids: CSAIRQGAGETQYF. DNA for the CDR3: TGCAGTGCGATACGACAGGGAGCGGGGGAGACCCAGTACTTC.

J is TRBJ2-3 and V is TRBV15, with TRBD2 as a possible D gene (6 bases). The germline V and J ends were trimmed by 3 bases and 4 bases, with 23 bases remaining between them. This CDR3 has 18 residues. Germline loops: CDR1 LNHNV, CDR2 YYDKDF (reference sequence). CDR3 protein: CATSREITNWRDSDTQYF. CDR3 sequence (DNA): TGTGCCACCAGCAGGGAAATAACAAATTGGAGGGACTCAGATACGCAGTATTTT.

The chain couples TRBV5-1 to TRBJ2-7, with D tentatively TRBD2 (5 bases). The length of the CDR3 is 17 residues. V shed 4 bases and J shed 3 bases, with 23 bases lying between them. Germline V gives CDR1 SGHRS, CDR2 YFSETQ. The CDR3 region is CASSLSYRDTPYYEQYF. Here the CDR3 DNA reads TGCGCCAGCAGCCTAAGCTACCGGGATACACCTTACTACGAGCAGTACTTC.

The chain combines TRBV10-3 with TRBJ2-5, with D possibly matching TRBD2 (6 bases). Germline V gene sequence: CDR1 ENHRY, CDR2 SYGVKD. The CDR3 sequence is 12 residues long. The V end was cut by 3 bases, the J end by 10 bases, with 12 bases between. In DNA, the CDR3 is TGTGCCATCAGTGAACTAGGGGAGGTCCAGTACTTC. Translated, it gives CAISELGEVQYF.

The chain recombines TRBV12-3 or TRBV12-4 with TRBJ1-1; unclear D gene. V was shortened by 5 bases and J by 4 bases, with 8 bases between the two germline ends. This CDR3 is built from 12 residues. The CDR3 reads CASSGDGTEAFF. CDR3 coding DNA: TGTGCCAGCAGTGGCGATGGCACTGAAGCTTTCTTT.

The chain carries TRBV20-1 and TRBJ2-7, with 7 bases fitting TRBD2. The CDR3 sequence is 12 residues long. J was trimmed by 3 bases and V by 3 bases; bases with no gene match: 2. Looked up from germline, CDR1 is DFQATT and CDR2 is SNEGSKA (reference sequence). DNA for the CDR3: TGCAGTGCTAGTGGGACTATCTACGAGCAGTACTTC. Residues: CSASGTIYEQYF.

This clonotype was seen only a few times. This rearrangement joins TRBV5-1 to TRBJ1-2; 8 nucleotides match TRBD1. With 0 bases clipped from V and 7 bases from J, the junction kept 5 bases outside the gene matches. The length of the CDR3 is 14 residues. Germline CDR1 reads SGHRS; CDR2 reads YFSETQ. In DNA, the CDR3 is TGCGCCAGCAGCTTGGGCAGGGGGCAGTTTGGCTACACCTTC. Its protein is CASSLGRGQFGYTF.

CDR3 bases: TGTGCCAGCAGTAATAGCGGGGGTTCTCAAGAGACCCAGTACTTC. It yields the protein CASSNSGGSQETQYF. J is TRBJ2-5 and V is TRBV2; 9 positions agree with TRBD2. Germline V gives CDR1 SNHLY, CDR2 FYNNEI. Losses at the gene ends were 5 bases for V and 2 bases for J; bases not matched to a gene: 6. The CDR3 runs 15 residues. Variable domain in full (rest from reference TRBV2 and TRBJ2-5): EPEVTQTPSHQVTQMGQEVILRCVPISNHLYFYWYRQILGQKVEFLVSFYNNEISEKSEIFDDQFSVERPDGSNFTLKIRSTKLEDSAMYFCASSNSGGSQETQYFGPGTRLLVL.

This chain connects TRBV12-3 or TRBV12-4 to TRBJ1-5; tentatively, D is TRBD1 (5 bases). The length of the CDR3 is 16 residues. Trimming cost V 3 bases and J 3 bases, with 15 bases left between them. This CDR3 reads CASSFGRSGDNQPQHF. In nucleotides, the CDR3 is TGTGCCAGCAGTTTTGGCCGTTCGGGGGACAATCAGCCCCAGCATTTT.

J is TRBJ2-7 and V is TRBV5-5; D gene unclear. Per germline, CDR1 SGHKS and CDR2 YYEKEE (reference sequence). Deletions cut 2 bases from V and 3 bases from J, with 6 bases between. CDR3 length: 12 amino acids. CDR3: CASSLEYYEQYF. The CDR3 DNA sequence: TGTGCCAGCAGCTTAGAGTACTACGAGCAGTACTTC. The variable domain in full, completed from reference TRBV5-5 and TRBJ2-7, reads DAGVTQSPTHLIKTRGQQVTLRCSPISGHKSVSWYQQVLGQGPQFIFQYYEKEERGRGNFPDRFSARQFPNYSSELNVNALLLGDSALYLCASSLEYYEQYFGPGTRLTVT.

V gene TRBV18 combines with J gene TRBJ2-1, with 9 bases matching TRBD2. V lost 6 bases to trimming and J lost 6 bases; unmatched junction nucleotides: 9. Germline V gives CDR1 KGHSH, CDR2 LQKENI. This CDR3 spans 15 amino acids. The CDR3 reads CASSLSGGPSNEQFF. The CDR3, as DNA: TGTGCCAGCTCTCTCAGCGGGGGGCCCTCCAATGAGCAGTTCTTC.

The chain carries TRBV7-9 and TRBJ2-5; 12 bases map to TRBD2. Germline trimming cut 5 bases from V and 4 bases from J; bases unmatched to any gene: 14. The CDR3 runs to 18 residues. Germline V gene sequence: CDR1 SEHNR, CDR2 FQNEAQ (reference sequence). CDR3 amino acids: CASSPRTSGILTPETQYF. The CDR3 coding sequence is TGTGCCAGCAGCCCCCGGACTAGCGGGATTCTTACCCCAGAGACCCAGTACTTC.

This clonotype came up a few times. This rearrangement joins TRBV6-5 to TRBJ2-7; D is unresolved. V lost 5 bases and J lost 6, with 14 bases in between. Germline V lookup: CDR1 MNHEY, CDR2 SVGAGI. CDR3 length equals 13 residues. The chain's CDR3 is CASSPPTRTEQYF. The CDR3 nucleotides read TGTGCCAGCAGTCCTCCCACTCGAACCGAGCAGTACTTC.